The present entry profiles one TCR beta chain with its context. Antigen specificity is unknown. Produced via immunoSEQ multiplex PCR; TCRdb's table is partial and in-frame only. Among under 20,000 clones listed, 79% were seen once. The data derive from a study of OX40 agonist ivuxolimab in advanced cancers. The overall study: Participants could have had prior anti-PD-1, anti-PD-L1 or anti-CTLA-4 therapy, and 40% had some.

Germline CDR1 is MNHEY and CDR2 is SVGAGI. With V trimmed by 5 bases and J by 5 bases, 6 bases remained unmatched. This CDR3 is 15 amino acids long. Exclusion applied to patients with autoimmune disease history or systemic immunosuppression. Study-wide results and limits: At 0.1 to 3.0 mg/kg and by week 6, CD4+ and CD8+ T cells in the blood had expanded clonally. Among the nonresponders, some also had low normalized T-cell clonal expansion.

The gene calls are TRBV6-5 and TRBJ2-3; 11 bases line up with TRBD2. This TCR derives from an adult with an advanced solid tumor such as melanoma, head and neck, liver or kidney cancer. The sample here was CD4+ or CD8+ T cells sorted from blood, taken in a trial of the OX40 agonist ivuxolimab. CDR3 coding DNA: TGTGCCAGCAGTGGGCTAGCGGGGGGCGGAGATACGCAGTATTTT. Amino acid sequence: CASSGLAGGGDTQYF.